The clone carrying this TCR beta chain was picked up many times. There were TCR beta CDR3 regions amplified from RNA transcripts. When the TCR CDR3 underwent first-round RT-PCR, the HTBI primer set was used. TCRdb used MiXCR to reprocess the multiplex PCR reads, holding one entry per CDR3 protein. The table has some 650,000 distinct CDR3 sequences, around 16% seen once; the top ten hold around 3.5%. At least 3 on the Clinical Activity Score was recorded for ophthalmopathy patients, who also had NOSPECS grade at least 4 and duration under 3 months. Germline CDR1 SNHLY, CDR2 FYNNEI. V lost 8 bases, J lost 7 bases, and 11 bases lay in between. The CDR3 contains 11 residues. These data come from a study of T cells in Graves' hyperthyroidism and ophthalmopathy. Study-level background: Pretreatment peripheral blood was obtained at initial diagnosis.

Sequencing input: blood. The chain employs TRBV2 and TRBJ2-5; no clear D gene. This sequence was found in a woman aged 35 to 49 with Graves' ophthalmopathy. The CDR3 DNA is TGTGCCAGCGGGAAAGTCGGGACCCAGTACTTC. Amino acid sequence: CASGKVGTQYF. The full variable domain, with the rest looked up from reference TRBV2 and TRBJ2-5, is EPEVTQTPSHQVTQMGQEVILRCVPISNHLYFYWYRQILGQKVEFLVSFYNNEISEKSEIFDDQFSVERPDGSNFTLKIRSTKLEDSAMYFCASGKVGTQYFGPGTRLLVL.